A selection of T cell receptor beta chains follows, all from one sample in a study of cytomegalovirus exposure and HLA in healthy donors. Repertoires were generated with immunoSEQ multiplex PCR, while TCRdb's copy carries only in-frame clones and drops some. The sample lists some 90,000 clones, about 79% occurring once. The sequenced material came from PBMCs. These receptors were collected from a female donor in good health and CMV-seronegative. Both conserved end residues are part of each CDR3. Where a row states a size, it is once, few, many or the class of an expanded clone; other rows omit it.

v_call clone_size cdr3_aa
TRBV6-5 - CASSYGRDRDYGYTF
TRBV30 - CAWSVTGGWSSPLHF
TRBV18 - CASSPISGDNEQFF
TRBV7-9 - CASRRGSSYNEQFF
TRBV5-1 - CASSLDRDQAFF
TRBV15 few CATSRAGRGRNEQFF
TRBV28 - CASSTPTGDYEQYF
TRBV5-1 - CASSLGQGVHEQYF
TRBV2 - CASSVRMNTGELFF
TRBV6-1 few CARINRDRSHQPQHF
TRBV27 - CASSGANTGELFF
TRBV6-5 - CASSYGWERGNEQFF
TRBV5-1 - CASSYTGTGLFTDTQYF
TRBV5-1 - CASGPSTVYGYTF
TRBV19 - CATSRGTGGASGANVLTF
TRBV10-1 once CASSPGVRNEQFF
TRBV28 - CASSQTGTVPYEQYF
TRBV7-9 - CASSPQGSDTGELFF
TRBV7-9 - CASSLGAADLYGYTF
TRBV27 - CASKAGTGTYEQYF
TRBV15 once CATSRGRDFFQPQHF
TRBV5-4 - CASRWGVGETQYF
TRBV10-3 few CAIRDRAGGANVLTF
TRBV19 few CASSVNSVWTQNIGAEAFF
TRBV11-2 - CASRNTIGSPSEQYF
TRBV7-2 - CASSLGGFNTEAFF
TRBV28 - CASSLGGLADNNEQFF
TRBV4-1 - CASSQDHRAHYQPQHF
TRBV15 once CATSREGRGEDTQYF
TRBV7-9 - CASSYSLTTGNTGELFF
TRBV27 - CASSPGSGQSSYEQYF